Reported below is one T cell receptor beta chain. Its antigen is still unknown. Using immunoSEQ multiplex PCR, the repertoire was profiled, and TCRdb retains in-frame clones only, with some absent. The data show under 130,000 clones, approximately 94% seen once. This entry belongs to a study of siplizumab effects on memory and regulatory T cells. Study findings and constraints: An assignable phenotype, naive or memory, was missing from roughly 80-95% of proliferating CD4+ or CD8+ clones.

V was trimmed by 6 bases and J by 6 bases, leaving 17 bases between them. Per germline, CDR1 SNHLY and CDR2 FYNNEI. This CDR3 region has 14 residues. This sequence joins TRBV2 and TRBJ1-1, with D perhaps TRBD1 (5 bases). This sequence was found in a human donor in good health. Sequences were obtained from CD4+ T cells sorted from blood. This CDR3 is CASRSTDRTAEAFF. CDR3 bases: TGTGCCAGCAGATCGACAGATCGGACCGCTGAAGCTTTCTTT.